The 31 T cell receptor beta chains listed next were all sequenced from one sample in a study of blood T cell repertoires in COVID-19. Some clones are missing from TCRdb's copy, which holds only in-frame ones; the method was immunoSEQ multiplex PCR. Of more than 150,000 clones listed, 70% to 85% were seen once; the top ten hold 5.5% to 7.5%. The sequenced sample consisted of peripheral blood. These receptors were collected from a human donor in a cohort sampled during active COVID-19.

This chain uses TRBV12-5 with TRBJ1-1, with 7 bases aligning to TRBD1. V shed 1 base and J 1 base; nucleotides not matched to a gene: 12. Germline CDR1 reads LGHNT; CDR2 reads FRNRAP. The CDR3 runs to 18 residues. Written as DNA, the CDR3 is TGTGCTAGTGGTTTGGAACGGGACAGATGGGCCGGGAACACTGAAGCTTTCTTT. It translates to CASGLERDRWAGNTEAFF.

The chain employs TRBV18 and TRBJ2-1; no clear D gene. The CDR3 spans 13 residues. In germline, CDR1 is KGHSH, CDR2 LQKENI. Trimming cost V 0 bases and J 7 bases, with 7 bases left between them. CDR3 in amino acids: CASSPPNTNEQFF. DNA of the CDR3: TGTGCCAGCTCACCACCTAATACTAATGAGCAGTTCTTC.

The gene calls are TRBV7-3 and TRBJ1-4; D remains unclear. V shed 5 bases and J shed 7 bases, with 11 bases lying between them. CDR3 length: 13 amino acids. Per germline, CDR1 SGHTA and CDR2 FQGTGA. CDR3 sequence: CASSALPIEKLFF. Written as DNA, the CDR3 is TGTGCCAGCAGCGCACTACCGATTGAAAAACTGTTTTTT.

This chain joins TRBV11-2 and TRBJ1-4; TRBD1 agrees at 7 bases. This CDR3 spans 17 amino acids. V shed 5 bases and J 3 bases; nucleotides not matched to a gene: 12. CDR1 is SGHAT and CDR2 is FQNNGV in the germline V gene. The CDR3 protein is CASSRDSQTTSNEKLFF. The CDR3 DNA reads TGTGCCAGCAGCCGGGACAGCCAGACGACCTCTAATGAAAAACTGTTTTTT.

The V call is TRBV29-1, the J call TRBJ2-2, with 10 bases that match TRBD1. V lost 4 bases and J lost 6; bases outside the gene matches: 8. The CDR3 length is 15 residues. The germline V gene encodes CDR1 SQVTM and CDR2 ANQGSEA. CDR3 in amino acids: CSVGAPGQGSGELFF. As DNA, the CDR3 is TGCAGCGTTGGCGCTCCGGGACAGGGGTCCGGGGAGCTGTTTTTT.

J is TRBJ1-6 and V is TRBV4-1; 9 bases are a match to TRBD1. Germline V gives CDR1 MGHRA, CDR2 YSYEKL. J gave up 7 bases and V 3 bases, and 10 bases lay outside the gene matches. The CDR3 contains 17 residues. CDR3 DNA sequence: TGCGCCAGCAGCCACTCGATCACAGGGGGCAGGAATTCACCCCTCCACTTT. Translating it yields CASSHSITGGRNSPLHF.

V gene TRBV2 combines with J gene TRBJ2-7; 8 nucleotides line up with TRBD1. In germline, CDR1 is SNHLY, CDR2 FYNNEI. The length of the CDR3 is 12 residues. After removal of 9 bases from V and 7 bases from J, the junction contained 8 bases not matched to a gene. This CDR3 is CARGQVSGEQYF. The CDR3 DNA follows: TGTGCCAGGGGACAGGTCTCGGGAGAGCAGTACTTC.

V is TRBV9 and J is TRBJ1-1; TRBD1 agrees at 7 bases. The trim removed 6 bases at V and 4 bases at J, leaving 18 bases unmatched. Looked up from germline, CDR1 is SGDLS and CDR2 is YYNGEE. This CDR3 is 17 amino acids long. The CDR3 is CASTPFNFDRAGTEAFF. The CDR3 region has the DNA TGTGCCAGCACCCCTTTTAATTTCGACAGGGCCGGCACTGAAGCTTTCTTT.

The CDR3 DNA follows: TGTGCCAGTAGTATAGGTGGGACAGAGAAAGAGACCCAGTACTTC. Amino acids: CASSIGGTEKETQYF. The chain joins TRBV19 to TRBJ2-5; TRBD1 matches at 7 bases. Germline V gene data show CDR1 as LNHDA and CDR2 as SQIVND (reference sequence). The CDR3 is 15 residues long. Trimming removed 1 base from V and 3 bases from J; junction bases left unmatched: 5.

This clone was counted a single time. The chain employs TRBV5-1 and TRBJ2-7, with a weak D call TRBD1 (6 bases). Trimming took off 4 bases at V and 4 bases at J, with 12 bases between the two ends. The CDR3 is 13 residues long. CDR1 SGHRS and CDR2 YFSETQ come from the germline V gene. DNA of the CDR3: TGCGCCAGCAGCCCCCTACAGGGATACGAGCAGTACTTC. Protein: CASSPLQGYEQYF.

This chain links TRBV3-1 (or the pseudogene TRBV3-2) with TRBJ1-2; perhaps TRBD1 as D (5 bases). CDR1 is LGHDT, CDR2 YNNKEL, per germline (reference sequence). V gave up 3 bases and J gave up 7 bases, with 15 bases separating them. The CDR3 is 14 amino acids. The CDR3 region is CASSQGGTGGGYTF. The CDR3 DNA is TGTGCCAGCAGCCAGGGCGGGACGGGAGGTGGCTACACCTTC.

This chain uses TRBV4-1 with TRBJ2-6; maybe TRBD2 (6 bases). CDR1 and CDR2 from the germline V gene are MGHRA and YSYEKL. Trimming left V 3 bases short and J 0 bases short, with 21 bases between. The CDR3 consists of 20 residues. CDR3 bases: TGCGCCAGCAGCCACAAGATGGGGGGTTTTGGCTACTCTGGGGCCAACGTCCTGACTTTC. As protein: CASSHKMGGFGYSGANVLTF.

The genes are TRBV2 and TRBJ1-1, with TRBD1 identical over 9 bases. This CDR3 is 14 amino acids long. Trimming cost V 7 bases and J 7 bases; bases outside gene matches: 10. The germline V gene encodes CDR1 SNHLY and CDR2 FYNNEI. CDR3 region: CASTPAQGAFEAFF. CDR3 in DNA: TGTGCCAGCACCCCCGCACAGGGGGCTTTTGAAGCTTTCTTT.

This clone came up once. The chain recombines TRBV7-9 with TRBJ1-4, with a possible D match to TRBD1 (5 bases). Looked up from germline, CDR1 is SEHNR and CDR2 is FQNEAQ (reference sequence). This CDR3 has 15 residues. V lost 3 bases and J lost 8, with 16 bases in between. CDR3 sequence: CASSFPAVGGEKLFF. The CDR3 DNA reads TGTGCCAGCAGCTTCCCCGCAGTGGGGGGGGAAAAACTGTTTTTT.

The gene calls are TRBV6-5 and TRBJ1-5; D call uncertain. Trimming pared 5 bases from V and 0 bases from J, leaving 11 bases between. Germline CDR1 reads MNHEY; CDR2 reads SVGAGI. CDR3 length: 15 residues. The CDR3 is CASSPREYSNQPQHF. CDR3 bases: TGTGCCAGCAGTCCCCGAGAGTATAGCAATCAGCCCCAGCATTTT.

CDR3 sequence: CASSPDRNNYGYTF. The CDR3 nucleotides are TGTGCCAGCTCACCAGACAGGAACAACTATGGCTACACCTTC. This chain links TRBV18 with TRBJ1-2, with D perhaps TRBD1 (6 bases). Trimming stripped 2 bases from V and 2 bases from J, with 9 bases between. This CDR3 is built from 14 residues. Germline loops: CDR1 KGHSH, CDR2 LQKENI. The complete variable domain, with remaining parts taken from reference TRBV18 and TRBJ1-2, reads NAGVMQNPRHLVRRRGQEARLRCSPMKGHSHVYWYRQLPEEGLKFMVYLQKENIIDESGMPKERFSAEFPKEGPSILRIQQVVRGDSAAYFCASSPDRNNYGYTFGSGTRLTVV.

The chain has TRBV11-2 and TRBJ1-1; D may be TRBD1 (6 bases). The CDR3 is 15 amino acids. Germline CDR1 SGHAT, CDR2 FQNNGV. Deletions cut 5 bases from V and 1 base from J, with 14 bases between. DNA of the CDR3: TGTGCCAGCAGCCTACCCAGGGGTACGAACACTGAAGCTTTCTTT. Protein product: CASSLPRGTNTEAFF.

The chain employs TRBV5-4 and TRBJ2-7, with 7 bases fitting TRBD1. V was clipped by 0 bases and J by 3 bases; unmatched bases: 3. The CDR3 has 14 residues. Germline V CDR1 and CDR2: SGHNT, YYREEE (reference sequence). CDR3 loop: CASSLAGQIYEQYF. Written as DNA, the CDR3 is TGTGCCAGCAGCTTGGCGGGACAGATCTACGAGCAGTACTTC. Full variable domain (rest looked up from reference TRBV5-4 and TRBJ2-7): ETGVTQSPTHLIKTRGQQVTLRCSSQSGHNTVSWYQQALGQGPQFIFQYYREEENGRGNFPPRFSGLQFPNYSSELNVNALELDDSALYLCASSLAGQIYEQYFGPGTRLTVT.

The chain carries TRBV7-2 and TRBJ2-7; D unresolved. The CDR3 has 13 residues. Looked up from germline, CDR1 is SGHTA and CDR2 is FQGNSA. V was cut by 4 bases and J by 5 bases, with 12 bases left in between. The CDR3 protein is CASSSARVHEQYF. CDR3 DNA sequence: TGTGCCAGCAGCTCGGCTCGGGTCCACGAGCAGTACTTC.

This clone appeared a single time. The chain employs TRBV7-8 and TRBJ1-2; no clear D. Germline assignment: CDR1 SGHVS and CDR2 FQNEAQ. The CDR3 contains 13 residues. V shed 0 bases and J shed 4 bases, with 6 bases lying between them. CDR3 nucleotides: TGTGCCAGCAGCTTAGCAACAAGCTATGGCTACACCTTC. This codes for CASSLATSYGYTF.

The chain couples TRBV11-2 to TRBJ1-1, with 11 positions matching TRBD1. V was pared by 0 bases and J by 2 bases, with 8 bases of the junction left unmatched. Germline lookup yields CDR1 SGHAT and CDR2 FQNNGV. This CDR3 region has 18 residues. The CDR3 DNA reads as TGTGCCAGCAGCTTAGAAGGGCCCGGGACAGGGGGAAACACTGAAGCTTTCTTT. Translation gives CASSLEGPGTGGNTEAFF.

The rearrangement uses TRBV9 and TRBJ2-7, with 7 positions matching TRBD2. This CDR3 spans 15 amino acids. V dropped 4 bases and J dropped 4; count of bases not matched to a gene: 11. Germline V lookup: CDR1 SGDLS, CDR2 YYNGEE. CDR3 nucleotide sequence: TGTGCCAGCAGCCCTGAGGGGAGGGGCGCGTACGAGCAGTACTTC. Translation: CASSPEGRGAYEQYF. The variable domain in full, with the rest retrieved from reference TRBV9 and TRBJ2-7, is DSGVTQTPKHLITATGQRVTLRCSPRSGDLSVYWYQQSLDQGLQFLIQYYNGEERAKGNILERFSAQQFPDLHSELNLSSLELGDSALYFCASSPEGRGAYEQYFGPGTRLTVT.

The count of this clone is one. The CDR3 sequence is CASSFGQGAVEAFF. CDR3 in DNA: TGCGCCAGCAGCTTCGGGCAGGGGGCGGTCGAAGCTTTCTTT. The rearrangement links TRBV5-1 to TRBJ1-1; 8 positions match TRBD1. Trimming took 2 bases from V and 8 from J; bases not matched to a gene: 8. Germline assignment: CDR1 SGHRS and CDR2 YFSETQ. The CDR3 has 14 amino acids.

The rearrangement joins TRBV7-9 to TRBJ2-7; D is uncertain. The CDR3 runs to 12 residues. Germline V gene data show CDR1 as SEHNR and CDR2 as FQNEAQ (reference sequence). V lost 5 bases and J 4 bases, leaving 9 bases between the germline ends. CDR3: CASSTDLYEQYF. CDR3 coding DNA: TGTGCCAGCAGCACAGACCTTTACGAGCAGTACTTC.

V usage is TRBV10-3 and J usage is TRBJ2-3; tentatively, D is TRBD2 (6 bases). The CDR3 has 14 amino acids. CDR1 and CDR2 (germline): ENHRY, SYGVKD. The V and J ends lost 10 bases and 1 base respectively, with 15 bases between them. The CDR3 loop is CATAGDFGTDTQYF. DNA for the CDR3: TGTGCCACCGCCGGGGACTTTGGCACAGATACGCAGTATTTT.

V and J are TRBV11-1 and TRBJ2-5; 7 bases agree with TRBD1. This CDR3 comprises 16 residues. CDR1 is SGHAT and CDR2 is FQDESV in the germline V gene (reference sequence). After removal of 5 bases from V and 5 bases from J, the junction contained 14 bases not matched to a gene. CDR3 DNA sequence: TGTGCCAGCAGCCCCGGGGTGAGAGGGGGCGGGGAGACCCAGTACTTC. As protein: CASSPGVRGGGETQYF.

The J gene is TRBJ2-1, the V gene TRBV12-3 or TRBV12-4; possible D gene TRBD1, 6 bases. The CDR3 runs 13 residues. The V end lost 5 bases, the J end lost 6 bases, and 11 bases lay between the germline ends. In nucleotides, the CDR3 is TGTGCCAGCAGTCTGGGACATCCCAATGAGCAGTTCTTC. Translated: CASSLGHPNEQFF.

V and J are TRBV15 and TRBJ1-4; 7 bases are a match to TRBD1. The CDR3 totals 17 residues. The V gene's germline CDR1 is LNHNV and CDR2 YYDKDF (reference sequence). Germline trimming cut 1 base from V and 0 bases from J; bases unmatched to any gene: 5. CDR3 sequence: CATSRVRDSPTNEKLFF. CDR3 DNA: TGTGCCACCAGCAGAGTAAGGGACAGTCCAACTAATGAAAAACTGTTTTTT.

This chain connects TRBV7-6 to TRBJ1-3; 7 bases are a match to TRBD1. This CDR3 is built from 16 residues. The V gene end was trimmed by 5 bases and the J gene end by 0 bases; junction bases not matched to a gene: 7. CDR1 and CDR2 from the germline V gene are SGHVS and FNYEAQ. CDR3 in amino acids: CASSLGTAYSGNTIYF. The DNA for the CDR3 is TGTGCCAGCAGCCTGGGGACAGCTTACTCTGGAAACACCATATATTTT.

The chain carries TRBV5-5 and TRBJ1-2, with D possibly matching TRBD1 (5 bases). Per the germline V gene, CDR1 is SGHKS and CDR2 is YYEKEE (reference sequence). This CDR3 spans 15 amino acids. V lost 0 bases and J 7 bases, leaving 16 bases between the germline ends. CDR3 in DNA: TGTGCCAGCAGCTTGGCCGGATGGGGAAGGGGTGGCTACACCTTC. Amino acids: CASSLAGWGRGGYTF. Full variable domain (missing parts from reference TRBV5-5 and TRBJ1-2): DAGVTQSPTHLIKTRGQQVTLRCSPISGHKSVSWYQQVLGQGPQFIFQYYEKEERGRGNFPDRFSARQFPNYSSELNVNALLLGDSALYLCASSLAGWGRGGYTFGSGTRLTVV.

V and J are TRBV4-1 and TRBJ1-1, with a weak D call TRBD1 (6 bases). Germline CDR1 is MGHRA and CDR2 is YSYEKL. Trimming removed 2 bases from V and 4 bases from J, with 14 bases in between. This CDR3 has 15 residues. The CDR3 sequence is CASSQYTGFSTEAFF. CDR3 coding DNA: TGCGCCAGCAGCCAATACACAGGGTTTTCCACTGAAGCTTTCTTT.